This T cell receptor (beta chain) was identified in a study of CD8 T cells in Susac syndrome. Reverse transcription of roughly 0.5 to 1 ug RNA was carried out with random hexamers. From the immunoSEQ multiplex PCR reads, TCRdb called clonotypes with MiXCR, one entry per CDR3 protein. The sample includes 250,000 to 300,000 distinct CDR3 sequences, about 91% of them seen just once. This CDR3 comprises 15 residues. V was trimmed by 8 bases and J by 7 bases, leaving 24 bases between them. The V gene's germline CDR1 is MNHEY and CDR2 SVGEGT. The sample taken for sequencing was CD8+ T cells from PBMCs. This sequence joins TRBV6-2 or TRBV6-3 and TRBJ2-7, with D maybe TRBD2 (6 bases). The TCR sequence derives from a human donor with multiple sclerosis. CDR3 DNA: TGTGCCAGCTCTACAGGCGGGAAACGGTCAAGGGAGCAGTACTTC. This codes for CASSTGGKRSREQYF.